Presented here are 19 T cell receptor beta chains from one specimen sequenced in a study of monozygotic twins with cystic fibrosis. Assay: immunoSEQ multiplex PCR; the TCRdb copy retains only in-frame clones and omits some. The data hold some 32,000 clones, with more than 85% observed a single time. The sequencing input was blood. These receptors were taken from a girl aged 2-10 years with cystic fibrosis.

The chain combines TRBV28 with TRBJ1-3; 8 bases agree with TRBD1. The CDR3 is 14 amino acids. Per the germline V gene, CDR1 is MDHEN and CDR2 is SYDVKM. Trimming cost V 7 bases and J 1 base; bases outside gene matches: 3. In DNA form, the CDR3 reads TGTGCCAGCAATAACAGGGGGTCTGGAAACACCATATATTTT. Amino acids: CASNNRGSGNTIYF.

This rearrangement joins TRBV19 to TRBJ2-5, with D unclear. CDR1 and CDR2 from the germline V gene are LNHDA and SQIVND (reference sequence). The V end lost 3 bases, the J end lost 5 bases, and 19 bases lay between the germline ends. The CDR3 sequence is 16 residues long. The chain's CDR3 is CASSIQFRGGDETQYF. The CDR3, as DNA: TGTGCCAGTAGTATTCAATTCAGAGGTGGCGATGAGACCCAGTACTTC. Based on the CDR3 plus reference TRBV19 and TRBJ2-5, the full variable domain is DGGITQSPKYLFRKEGQNVTLSCEQNLNHDAMYWYRQDPGQGLRLIYYSQIVNDFQKGDIAEGYSVSREKKESFPLTVTSAQKNPTAFYLCASSIQFRGGDETQYFGPGTRLLVL.

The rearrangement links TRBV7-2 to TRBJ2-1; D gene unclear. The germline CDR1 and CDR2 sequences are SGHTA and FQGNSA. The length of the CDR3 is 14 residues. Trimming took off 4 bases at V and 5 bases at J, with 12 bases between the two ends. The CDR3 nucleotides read TGTGCCAGCAGCTCCCCCCTGGTAGACAATGAGCAGTTCTTC. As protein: CASSSPLVDNEQFF.

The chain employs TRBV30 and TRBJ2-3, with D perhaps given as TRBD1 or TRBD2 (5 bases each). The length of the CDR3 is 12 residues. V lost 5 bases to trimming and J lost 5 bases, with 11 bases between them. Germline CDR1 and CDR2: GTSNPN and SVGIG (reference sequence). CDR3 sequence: CAWGGLGDTQYF. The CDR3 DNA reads TGTGCCTGGGGGGGTTTGGGAGATACGCAGTATTTT.

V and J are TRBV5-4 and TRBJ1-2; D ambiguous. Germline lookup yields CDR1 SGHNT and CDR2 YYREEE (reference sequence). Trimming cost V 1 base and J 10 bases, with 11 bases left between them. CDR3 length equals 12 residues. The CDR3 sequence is CASSLSPGVYTF. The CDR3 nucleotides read TGTGCCAGCAGCTTGAGTCCCGGGGTCTACACCTTC.

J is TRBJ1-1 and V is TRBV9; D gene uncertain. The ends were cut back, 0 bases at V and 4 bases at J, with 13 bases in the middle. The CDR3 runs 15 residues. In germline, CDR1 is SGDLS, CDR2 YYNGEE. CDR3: CASSVEGSPSTEAFF. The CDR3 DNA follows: TGTGCCAGCAGCGTAGAGGGCAGCCCGAGCACTGAAGCTTTCTTT.

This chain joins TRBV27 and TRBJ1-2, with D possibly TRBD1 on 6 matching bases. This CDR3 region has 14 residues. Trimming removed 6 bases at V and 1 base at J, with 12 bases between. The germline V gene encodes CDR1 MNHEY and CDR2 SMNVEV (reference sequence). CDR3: CASSQQQGNYGYTF. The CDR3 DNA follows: TGTGCCAGCAGCCAGCAACAGGGTAACTATGGCTACACCTTC.

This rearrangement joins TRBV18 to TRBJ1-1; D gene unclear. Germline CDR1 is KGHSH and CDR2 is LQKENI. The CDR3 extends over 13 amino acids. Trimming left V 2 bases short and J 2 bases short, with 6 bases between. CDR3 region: CASSPGRNTEAFF. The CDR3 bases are TGTGCCAGCTCACCAGGGCGCAACACTGAAGCTTTCTTT.

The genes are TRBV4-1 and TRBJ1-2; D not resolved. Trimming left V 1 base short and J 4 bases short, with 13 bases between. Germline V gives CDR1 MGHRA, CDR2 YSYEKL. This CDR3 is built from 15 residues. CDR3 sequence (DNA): TGCGCCAGCAGCCAAGTTGGCGAGGGCTCCTATGGCTACACCTTC. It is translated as CASSQVGEGSYGYTF.

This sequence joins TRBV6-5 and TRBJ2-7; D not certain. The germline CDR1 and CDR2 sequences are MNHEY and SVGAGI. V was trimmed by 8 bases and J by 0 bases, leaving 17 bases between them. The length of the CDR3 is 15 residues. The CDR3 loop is CASRLASSFSYEQYF. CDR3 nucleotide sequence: TGTGCCAGCCGGCTGGCCAGTTCCTTCTCCTACGAGCAGTACTTC.

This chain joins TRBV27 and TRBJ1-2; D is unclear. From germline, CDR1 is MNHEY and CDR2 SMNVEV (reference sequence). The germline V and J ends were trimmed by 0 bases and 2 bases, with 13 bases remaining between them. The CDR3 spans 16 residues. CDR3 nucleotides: TGTGCCAGCAGTTTATCAATCGCTGACTCCAACTATGGCTACACCTTC. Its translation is CASSLSIADSNYGYTF.

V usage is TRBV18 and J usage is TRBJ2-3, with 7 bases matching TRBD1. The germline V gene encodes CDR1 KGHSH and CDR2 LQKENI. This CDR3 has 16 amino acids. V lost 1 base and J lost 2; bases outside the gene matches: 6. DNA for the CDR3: TGTGCCAGCTCACCACAGGGACAGCCTTTCACAGATACGCAGTATTTT. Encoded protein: CASSPQGQPFTDTQYF.

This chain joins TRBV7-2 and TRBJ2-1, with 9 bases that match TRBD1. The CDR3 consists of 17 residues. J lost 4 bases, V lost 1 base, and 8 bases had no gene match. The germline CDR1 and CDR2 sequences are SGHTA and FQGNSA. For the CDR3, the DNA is TGTGCCAGCAGCTTAGTCAACACAGGGGGCACATACAATGAGCAGTTCTTC. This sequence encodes CASSLVNTGGTYNEQFF.

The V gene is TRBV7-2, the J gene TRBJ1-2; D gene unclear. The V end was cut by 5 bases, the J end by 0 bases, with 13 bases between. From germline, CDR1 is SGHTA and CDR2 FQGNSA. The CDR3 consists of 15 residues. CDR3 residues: CASSALPPSNYGYTF. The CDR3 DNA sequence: TGTGCCAGCAGCGCACTCCCCCCTTCTAACTATGGCTACACCTTC. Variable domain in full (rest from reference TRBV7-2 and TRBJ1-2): GAGVSQSPSNKVTEKGKDVELRCDPISGHTALYWYRQSLGQGLEFLIYFQGNSAPDKSGLPSDRFSAERTGGSVSTLTIQRTQQEDSAVYLCASSALPPSNYGYTFGSGTRLTVV.

CDR3 nucleotides: TGCGCCAGCAGCTTGGGTGGACAGGGGTTAGCAGATACGCAGTATTTT. This sequence encodes CASSLGGQGLADTQYF. V and J are TRBV5-1 and TRBJ2-3; TRBD1 matches 9 bases. The CDR3 runs to 16 residues. V shed 0 bases and J 4 bases; nucleotides not matched to a gene: 6. Per germline, CDR1 SGHRS and CDR2 YFSETQ.

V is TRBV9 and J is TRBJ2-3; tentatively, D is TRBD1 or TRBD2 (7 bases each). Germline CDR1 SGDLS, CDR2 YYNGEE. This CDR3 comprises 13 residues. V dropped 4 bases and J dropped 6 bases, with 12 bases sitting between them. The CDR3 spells CASSSGGEDTQYF. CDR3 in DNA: TGTGCCAGCAGCTCAGGGGGGGAGGATACGCAGTATTTT. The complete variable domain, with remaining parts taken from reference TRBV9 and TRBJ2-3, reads DSGVTQTPKHLITATGQRVTLRCSPRSGDLSVYWYQQSLDQGLQFLIQYYNGEERAKGNILERFSAQQFPDLHSELNLSSLELGDSALYFCASSSGGEDTQYFGPGTRLTVL.

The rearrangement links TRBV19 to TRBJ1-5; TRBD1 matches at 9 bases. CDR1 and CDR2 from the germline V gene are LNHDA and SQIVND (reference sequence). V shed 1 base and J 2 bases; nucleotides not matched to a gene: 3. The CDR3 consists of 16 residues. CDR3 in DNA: TGTGCCAGTAGTATAGTACAGGGGGCTCGCAATCAGCCCCAGCATTTT. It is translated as CASSIVQGARNQPQHF.

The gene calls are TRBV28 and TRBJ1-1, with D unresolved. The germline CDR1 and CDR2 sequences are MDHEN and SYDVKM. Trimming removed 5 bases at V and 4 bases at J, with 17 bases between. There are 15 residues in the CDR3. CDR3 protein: CASSPTRRASTEAFF. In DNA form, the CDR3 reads TGTGCCAGCAGTCCAACCAGACGGGCGAGCACTGAAGCTTTCTTT.

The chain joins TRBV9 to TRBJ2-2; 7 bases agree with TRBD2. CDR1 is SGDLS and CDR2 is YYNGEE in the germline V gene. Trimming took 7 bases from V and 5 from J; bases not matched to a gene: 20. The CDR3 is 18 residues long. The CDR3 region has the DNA TGTGCCAGCGGGGATCCCTGGCGGGAGTTAGGTGGGACCGGGGAGCTGTTTTTT. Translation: CASGDPWRELGGTGELFF.